This T cell receptor (beta chain) originates from a study of OX40 agonist ivuxolimab in advanced cancers. Profiled with immunoSEQ multiplex PCR; TCRdb holds only in-frame clones, not every one. The profile shows tens of thousands of clones, nearly 85% of them singletons. The ends lost 6 bases at V and 4 bases at J; junction bases unmatched: 12. Per germline, CDR1 SNHLY and CDR2 FYNNEI. The CDR3 totals 15 residues. The rearrangement joins TRBV2 to TRBJ2-7; 7 bases align to TRBD2. The source was CD4+ or CD8+ T cells sorted from blood, collected in a trial of the OX40 agonist ivuxolimab. The clonotype was recovered from an adult with an advanced solid tumor such as melanoma, head and neck, liver or kidney cancer. Written as DNA, the CDR3 is TGTGCCAGCAGCCCTGGCGGGAGCAATGGGTACGAGCAGTACTTC. Protein: CASSPGGSNGYEQYF. The whole variable domain, remainder taken from reference TRBV2 and TRBJ2-7, is EPEVTQTPSHQVTQMGQEVILRCVPISNHLYFYWYRQILGQKVEFLVSFYNNEISEKSEIFDDQFSVERPDGSNFTLKIRSTKLEDSAMYFCASSPGGSNGYEQYFGPGTRLTVT.